The source of this TCR beta chain is a study of T cell repertoires in cytomegalovirus infection. Whole-study context: Evidence of both CMV infection and a matching HLA type came from public TCR beta signatures. Broader study findings: Of the TCR beta families, the public ones yielded a cumulative frequency that identified carriers of CMV plus the relevant HLA.

MiXCR, applied by TCRdb to the reads, yields one record per CDR3 protein. The sample lists some 680,000 distinct CDR3 sequences, 35% seen once, with roughly 2.8% in the top ten. Notes on this clonotype: Its antigen remains unidentified.

The specimen sequenced was PBMCs. The source of this sequence is a human donor in good health (CMV status not recorded). Some clones in this sample may be carry-over from other donors' samples.

Here the CDR3 reads CASSQESGLLGTQYF. The CDR3 coding sequence is TGTGCCAGCAGCCAAGAATCGGGACTTCTTGGTACGCAGTATTTT. The rearrangement links TRBV4-2 to TRBJ2-3, with D perhaps TRBD2 (6 bases). Germline CDR1 and CDR2: LGHNA and YNFKEQ. The CDR3 sequence is 15 residues long. Between the trimmed V and J ends, which lost 0 bases and 8 bases, there was a span of 15 bases.